The 2 T cell receptor beta chains below all came from one sample that was sequenced in a study of prognosis after radiotherapy for stage I lung cancer. TCR beta CDR3 was amplified from genomic DNA by two-round multiplex PCR. Used in first-round PCR were primers specific to each TRBV and TRBJ gene. TCRdb passed the multiplex PCR reads through MiXCR, listing each CDR3 protein once. The sample shows 25,000 to 35,000 distinct CDR3 sequences, 48% of them seen only once. This specimen consisted of PBMCs, obtained before or after stereotactic body radiation therapy (not recorded which). These receptors were collected from a donor of 50 years or more with non-small cell lung cancer.

This chain uses TRBV19 with TRBJ1-2; D is unclear. The CDR3 has 13 residues. CDR1 is LNHDA and CDR2 is SQIVND in the germline V gene (reference sequence). The V gene lost 5 bases and the J gene lost 10 bases, with 17 bases spanning the gap. CDR3 DNA: TGTGCCAGTAGTCGGTCGCGAATTGACTTCTACACCTTC. Amino acids: CASSRSRIDFYTF.

In this sample, this clonotype turned up many times. Possible read error: a much larger clone is one base away. This chain links TRBV20-1 with TRBJ2-7, with D perhaps matching TRBD2 (5 bases). The CDR3 covers 12 residues. CDR1 DFQATT and CDR2 SNEGSKA come from the germline V gene (reference sequence). V was clipped by 6 bases and J by 3 bases, with 12 bases between them. The CDR3 spells CSASEGSYEQYF. CDR3 coding DNA: TGCAGTGCCAGCGAAGGGAGCTACGAGCAGTACTTC.